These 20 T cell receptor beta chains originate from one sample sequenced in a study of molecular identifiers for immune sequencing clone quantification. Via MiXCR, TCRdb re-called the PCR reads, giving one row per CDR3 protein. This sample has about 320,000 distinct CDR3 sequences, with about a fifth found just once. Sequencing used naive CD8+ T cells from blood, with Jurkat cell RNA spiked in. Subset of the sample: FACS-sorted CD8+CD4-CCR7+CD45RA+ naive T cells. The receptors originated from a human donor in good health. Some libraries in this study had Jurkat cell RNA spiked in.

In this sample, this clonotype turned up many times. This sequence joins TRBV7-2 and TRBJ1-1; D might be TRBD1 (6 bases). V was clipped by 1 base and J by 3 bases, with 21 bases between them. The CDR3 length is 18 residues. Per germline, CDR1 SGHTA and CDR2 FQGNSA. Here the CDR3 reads CASSLVPAGVVLDTEAFF. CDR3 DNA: TGTGCCAGCAGCTTAGTCCCGGCAGGGGTGGTTTTGGACACTGAAGCTTTCTTT.

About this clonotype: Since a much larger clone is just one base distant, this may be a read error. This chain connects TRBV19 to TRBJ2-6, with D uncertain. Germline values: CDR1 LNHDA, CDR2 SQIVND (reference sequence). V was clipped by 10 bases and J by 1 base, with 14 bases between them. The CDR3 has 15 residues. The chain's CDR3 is CAITPAPSGANVLTF. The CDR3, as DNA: TGTGCCATCACACCCGCTCCTTCTGGGGCCAACGTCCTGACTTTC.

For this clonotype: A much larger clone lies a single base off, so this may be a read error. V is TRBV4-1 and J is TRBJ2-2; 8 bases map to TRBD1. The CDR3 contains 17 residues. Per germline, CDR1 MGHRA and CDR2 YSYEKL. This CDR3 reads CTSSPRRGQVNTGELFF. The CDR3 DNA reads TGCACCAGCAGCCCGCGAAGGGGACAGGTGAACACCGGGGAGCTGTTTTTT.

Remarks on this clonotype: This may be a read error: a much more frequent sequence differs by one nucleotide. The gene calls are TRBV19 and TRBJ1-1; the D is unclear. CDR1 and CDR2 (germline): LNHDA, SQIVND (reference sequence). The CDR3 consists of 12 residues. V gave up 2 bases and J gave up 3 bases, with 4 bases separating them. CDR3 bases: TGTGCCAGTAGTATATGCTACACTGAAGCTTTCTTT. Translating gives CASSICYTEAFF.

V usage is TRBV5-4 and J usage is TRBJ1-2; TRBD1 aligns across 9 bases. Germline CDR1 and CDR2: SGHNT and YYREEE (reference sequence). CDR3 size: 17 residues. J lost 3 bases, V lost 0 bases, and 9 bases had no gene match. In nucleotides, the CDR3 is TGTGCCAGCAGCTTGGCCATTTCGACAGGGGGTCACTATGGCTACACCTTC. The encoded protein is CASSLAISTGGHYGYTF.

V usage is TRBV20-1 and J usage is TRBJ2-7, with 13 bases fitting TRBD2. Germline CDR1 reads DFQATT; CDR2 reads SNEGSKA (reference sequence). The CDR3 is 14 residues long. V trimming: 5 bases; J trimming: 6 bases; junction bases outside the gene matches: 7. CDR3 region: CSAPRLAGGLEQYF. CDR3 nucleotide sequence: TGCAGTGCTCCACGACTAGCGGGAGGTCTCGAGCAGTACTTC.

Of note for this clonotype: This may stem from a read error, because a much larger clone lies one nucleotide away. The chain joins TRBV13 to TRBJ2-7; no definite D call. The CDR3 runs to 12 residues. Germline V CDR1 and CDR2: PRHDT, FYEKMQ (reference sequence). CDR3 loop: CARSLGQNEQYF. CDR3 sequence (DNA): TGTGCCCGCAGCTTAGGTCAGAACGAGCAGTACTTC.

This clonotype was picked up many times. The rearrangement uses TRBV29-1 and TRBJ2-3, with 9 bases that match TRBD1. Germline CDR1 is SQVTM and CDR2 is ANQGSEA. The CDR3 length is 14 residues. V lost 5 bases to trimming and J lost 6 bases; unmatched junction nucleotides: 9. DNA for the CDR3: TGCAGCGTTACCGGGACAGGGTCGTCGGATACGCAGTATTTT. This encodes CSVTGTGSSDTQYF.

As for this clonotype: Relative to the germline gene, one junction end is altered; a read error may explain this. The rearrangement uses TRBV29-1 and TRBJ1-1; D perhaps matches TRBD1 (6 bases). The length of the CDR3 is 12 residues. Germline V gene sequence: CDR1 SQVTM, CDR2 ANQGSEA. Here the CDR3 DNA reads TGCAGCGTTGAAGGGGGGGCCCCTGAAGCTTCCTTT. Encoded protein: CSVEGGAPEASF. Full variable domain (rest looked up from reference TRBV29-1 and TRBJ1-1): SAVISQKPSRDICQRGTSLTIQCQVDSQVTMMFWYRQQPGQSLTLIATANQGSEATYESGFVIDKFPISRPNLTFSTLTVSNMSPEDSSIYLCSVEGGAPEASFGQGTRLTVV.

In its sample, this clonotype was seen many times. CDR3 nucleotides: TGTGCCAGTAGTATATGGGCCTTGGATGAGCAGTTCTTC. This sequence encodes CASSIWALDEQFF. The chain couples TRBV19 to TRBJ2-1; D call uncertain. This CDR3 has 13 amino acids. V was shortened by 2 bases and J by 8 bases, with 10 bases between the two germline ends. Germline V gene sequence: CDR1 LNHDA, CDR2 SQIVND (reference sequence). The full variable domain, completed using reference TRBV19 and TRBJ2-1, is DGGITQSPKYLFRKEGQNVTLSCEQNLNHDAMYWYRQDPGQGLRLIYYSQIVNDFQKGDIAEGYSVSREKKESFPLTVTSAQKNPTAFYLCASSIWALDEQFFGPGTRLTVL.

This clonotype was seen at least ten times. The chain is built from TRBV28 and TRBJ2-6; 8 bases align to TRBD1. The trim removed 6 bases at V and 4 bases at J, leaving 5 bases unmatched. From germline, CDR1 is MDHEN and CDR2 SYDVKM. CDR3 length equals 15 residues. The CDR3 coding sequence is TGTGCCAGCAGCCCAGGGGGCGTAGGGGCCAACGTCCTGACTTTC. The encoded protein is CASSPGGVGANVLTF.

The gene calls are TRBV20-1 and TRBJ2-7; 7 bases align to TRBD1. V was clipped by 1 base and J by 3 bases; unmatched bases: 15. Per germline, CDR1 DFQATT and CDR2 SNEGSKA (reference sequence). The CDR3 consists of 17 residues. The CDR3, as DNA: TGCAGTGCTAGAGTATCAGGGGGACGAGCCCACGGCTACGAGCAGTACTTC. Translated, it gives CSARVSGGRAHGYEQYF.

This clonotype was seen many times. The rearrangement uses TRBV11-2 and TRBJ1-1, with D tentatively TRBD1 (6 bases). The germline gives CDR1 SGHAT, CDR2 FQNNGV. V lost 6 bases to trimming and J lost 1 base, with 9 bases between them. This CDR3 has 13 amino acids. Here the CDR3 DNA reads TGTGCCAGCAGACAGACAGGGAACACTGAAGCTTTCTTT. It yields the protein CASRQTGNTEAFF.

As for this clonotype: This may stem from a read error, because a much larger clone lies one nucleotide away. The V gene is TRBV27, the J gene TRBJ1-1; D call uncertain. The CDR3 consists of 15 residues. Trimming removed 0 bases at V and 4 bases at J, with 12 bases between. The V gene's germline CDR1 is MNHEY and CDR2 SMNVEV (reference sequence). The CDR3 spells CASSLSMVASTEAFF. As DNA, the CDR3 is TGTGCCAGCAGTTTATCAATGGTCGCGAGCACTGAAGCTTTCTTT.

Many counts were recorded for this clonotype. CDR3 sequence: CASSPGGSSYEQYF. CDR3 bases: TGTGCCAGCAGTCCAGGGGGGAGCTCCTACGAGCAGTACTTC. This rearrangement joins TRBV12-3 or TRBV12-4 to TRBJ2-7, with D maybe TRBD1 (7 bases). The CDR3 spans 14 residues. Trimming took off 5 bases at V and 0 bases at J, with 11 bases between the two ends.

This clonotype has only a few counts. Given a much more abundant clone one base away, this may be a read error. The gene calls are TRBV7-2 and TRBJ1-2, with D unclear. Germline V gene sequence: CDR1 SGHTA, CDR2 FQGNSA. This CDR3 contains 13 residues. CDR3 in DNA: TGTGCCAGCGGCTTACCCACTAACTATGGCTACACCTTC. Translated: CASGLPTNYGYTF. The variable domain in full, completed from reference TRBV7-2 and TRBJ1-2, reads GAGVSQSPSNKVTEKGKDVELRCDPISGHTALYWYRQSLGQGLEFLIYFQGNSAPDKSGLPSDRFSAERTGGSVSTLTIQRTQQEDSAVYLCASGLPTNYGYTFGSGTRLTVV.

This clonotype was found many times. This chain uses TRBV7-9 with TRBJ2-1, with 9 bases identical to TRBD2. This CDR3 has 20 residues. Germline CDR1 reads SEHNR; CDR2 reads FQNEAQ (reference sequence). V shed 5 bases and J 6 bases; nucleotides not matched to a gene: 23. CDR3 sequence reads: CASSPPRASGTLLRTNEQFF. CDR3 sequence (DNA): TGTGCCAGCAGCCCTCCTCGGGCTAGCGGGACCCTCCTGAGAACCAATGAGCAGTTCTTC.

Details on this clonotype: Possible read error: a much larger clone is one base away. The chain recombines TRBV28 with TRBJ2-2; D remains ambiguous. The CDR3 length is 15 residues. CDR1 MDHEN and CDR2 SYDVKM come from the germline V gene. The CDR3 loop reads CATETYERNIGELFF. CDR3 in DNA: TGTGCAACGGAGACTTACGAAAGGAACATCGGGGAGCTGTTTTTT.

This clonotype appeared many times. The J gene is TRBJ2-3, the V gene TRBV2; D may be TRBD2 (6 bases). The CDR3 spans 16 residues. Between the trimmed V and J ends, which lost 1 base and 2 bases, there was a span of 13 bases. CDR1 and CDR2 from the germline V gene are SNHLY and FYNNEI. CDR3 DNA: TGTGCCAGCAGTGAAGTGGAGGACTATGACACAGATACGCAGTATTTT. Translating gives CASSEVEDYDTDTQYF.

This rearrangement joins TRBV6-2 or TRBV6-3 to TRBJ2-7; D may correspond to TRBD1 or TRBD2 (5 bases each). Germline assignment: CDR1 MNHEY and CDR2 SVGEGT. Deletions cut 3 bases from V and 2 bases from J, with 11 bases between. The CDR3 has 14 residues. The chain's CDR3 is CASSYYGGPYEQYF. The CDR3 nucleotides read TGTGCCAGCAGTTATTATGGGGGACCCTACGAGCAGTACTTC.